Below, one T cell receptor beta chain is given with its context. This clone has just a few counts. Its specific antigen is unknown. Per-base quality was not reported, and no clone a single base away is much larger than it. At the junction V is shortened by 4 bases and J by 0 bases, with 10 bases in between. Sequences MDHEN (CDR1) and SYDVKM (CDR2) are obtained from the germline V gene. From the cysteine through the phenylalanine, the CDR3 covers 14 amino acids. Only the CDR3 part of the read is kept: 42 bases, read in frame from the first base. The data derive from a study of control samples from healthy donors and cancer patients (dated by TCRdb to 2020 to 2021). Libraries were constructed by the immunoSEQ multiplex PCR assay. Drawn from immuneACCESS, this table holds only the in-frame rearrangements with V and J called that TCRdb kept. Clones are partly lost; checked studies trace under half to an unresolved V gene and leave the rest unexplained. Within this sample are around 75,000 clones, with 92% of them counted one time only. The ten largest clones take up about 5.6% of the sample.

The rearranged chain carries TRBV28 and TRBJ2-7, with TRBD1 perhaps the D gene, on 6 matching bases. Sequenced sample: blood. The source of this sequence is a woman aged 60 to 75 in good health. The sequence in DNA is TGTGCCAGCAGTTCCCTGACAGGCTCCTACGAGCAGTACTTC. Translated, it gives CASSSLTGSYEQYF.